This TCR beta chain was observed in a study of shared clonotypes between healthy human individuals. Study summary: There were three CD4 naive, three CD4 memory, two CD8 naive and one CD8 memory plates per donor. The study, taken as a whole, reports: Among the subsets, naive ones generally showed larger estimated richness than memory ones. Even with large depth, rarefaction showed that sorted-subset sequencing was incomplete.

The CDR3 loop spans 15 amino acids. Trimming took off 3 bases at V and 3 bases at J, with 12 bases between the two ends. Germline V gene lookup returns CDR1 LNHDA and CDR2 SQIVND (reference sequence). In regard to this clone: Its antigen remains unknown.

In the original analysis: With immunoSEQ giving junction-only sequences and no quality scores, filtering differed. Sequencing was performed with immunoSEQ multiplex PCR; in TCRdb, only in-frame clones are kept and a portion is missing. The V and J calls and clone size come from that table; D and trimming were worked out from the DNA. The table includes 740,000 or so clones, 73% detected once. The source is a woman in her twenties or thirties in good health. Sequenced: memory CD4+ T cells sorted from blood. Regarding subset: CD45RA-negative fraction. The rearrangement joins TRBV19 to TRBJ1-5; unclear D gene. The CDR3 DNA is TGTGCCAGTAGTATGGGCAGGCACCTCAATCAGCCCCAGCATTTT. This codes for CASSMGRHLNQPQHF.